A selection of T cell receptor beta chains follows, all from one sample in a study of identical twins. TCRdb re-called the 5' RACE reads through MiXCR, storing one row per CDR3 protein. The data hold around 490,000 distinct CDR3 sequences, with about 13% observed a single time. The same data also went into a second study, on yellow fever vaccine responses in identical twins.

Specimen: CD4+ T cells sorted from blood. The receptors were gathered from a woman younger than 35 in good health. CDR3s include the opening cysteine and the closing phenylalanine or tryptophan. D genes are given only for firm matches. Clone size is given for some rows only: seen once, a few or many times, or a class if the clone is expanded.

d_call: -
j_call: TRBJ2-7
v_call: TRBV7-9
clone_size: -
cdr3_aa: CASSPPRAVSYEQYF
cdr3_nt: TGTGCCAGCAGCCCCCCCAGGGCCGTCTCCTACGAGCAGTACTTC

d_call: TRBD2
j_call: TRBJ2-7
v_call: TRBV28
clone_size: few
cdr3_aa: CASSEFGLAGANEQYF
cdr3_nt: TGTGCCAGCAGTGAATTTGGACTAGCGGGAGCCAACGAGCAGTACTTC

d_call: TRBD2
j_call: TRBJ2-1
v_call: TRBV6-2/TRBV6-3
clone_size: -
cdr3_aa: CASSYRLAGDNEQFF
cdr3_nt: TGTGCCAGCAGTTACCGACTAGCGGGGGACAATGAGCAGTTCTTC

d_call: -
j_call: TRBJ2-1
v_call: TRBV15
clone_size: -
cdr3_aa: CATSLGTSYNEQFF
cdr3_nt: TGTGCCACCAGCTTAGGGACTTCCTACAATGAGCAGTTCTTC

d_call: -
j_call: TRBJ1-2
v_call: TRBV20-1
clone_size: -
cdr3_aa: CSASLAARGNYGYTF
cdr3_nt: TGCAGTGCTAGTCTCGCCGCGAGGGGTAACTATGGCTACACCTTC

d_call: -
j_call: TRBJ2-7
v_call: TRBV5-1
clone_size: many
cdr3_aa: CASSLETRSNEQYF
cdr3_nt: TGCGCCAGCAGCCTTGAGACCCGTTCGAACGAGCAGTACTTC

d_call: -
j_call: TRBJ2-1
v_call: TRBV7-2
clone_size: few
cdr3_aa: CASSLKGTGSYNEQFF
cdr3_nt: TGTGCCAGCAGCTTAAAAGGAACAGGCTCCTACAATGAGCAGTTCTTC

d_call: -
j_call: TRBJ2-1
v_call: TRBV10-3
clone_size: -
cdr3_aa: CAISATVRGNEQFF
cdr3_nt: TGTGCCATCAGTGCGACAGTTAGGGGAAATGAGCAGTTCTTC

d_call: -
j_call: TRBJ2-1
v_call: TRBV12-5
clone_size: -
cdr3_aa: CASGLADKDRAFGYNEQFF
cdr3_nt: TGTGCTAGTGGTTTGGCTGACAAGGACCGCGCGTTCGGGTACAATGAGCAGTTCTTC

d_call: -
j_call: TRBJ1-1
v_call: TRBV7-9
clone_size: few
cdr3_aa: CASSNYDSNTEAFF
cdr3_nt: TGTGCCAGCAGCAATTATGACTCGAACACTGAAGCTTTCTTT

d_call: -
j_call: TRBJ1-2
v_call: TRBV6-5
clone_size: -
cdr3_aa: CASSYGLGSDGYTF
cdr3_nt: TGTGCCAGCAGTTACGGGCTCGGGTCCGATGGCTACACCTTC

d_call: TRBD1
j_call: TRBJ1-5
v_call: TRBV12-3/TRBV12-4
clone_size: -
cdr3_aa: CASSLAYRGSNQPQHF
cdr3_nt: TGTGCCAGCAGTTTAGCCTACAGGGGGTCAAATCAGCCCCAGCATTTT

d_call: TRBD1
j_call: TRBJ2-3
v_call: TRBV5-1
clone_size: -
cdr3_aa: CASSPGQATDTQYF
cdr3_nt: TGCGCCAGCAGCCCCGGACAGGCCACAGATACGCAGTATTTT

d_call: -
j_call: TRBJ2-5
v_call: TRBV5-1
clone_size: many
cdr3_aa: CASTPDVLETQYF
cdr3_nt: TGCGCCAGCACCCCGGATGTCCTGGAGACCCAGTACTTC

d_call: -
j_call: TRBJ1-1
v_call: TRBV7-9
clone_size: few
cdr3_aa: CASAGPLMNTEAFF
cdr3_nt: TGTGCCAGCGCTGGCCCCCTTATGAACACTGAAGCTTTCTTT

d_call: TRBD1
j_call: TRBJ2-7
v_call: TRBV6-1
clone_size: -
cdr3_aa: CASRWDRGTTYEQYF
cdr3_nt: TGTGCCAGCAGATGGGACAGGGGGACAACCTACGAGCAGTACTTC

d_call: -
j_call: TRBJ2-1
v_call: TRBV7-2
clone_size: few
cdr3_aa: CASSLSGAWRNEQFF
cdr3_nt: TGTGCCAGCAGCTTATCGGGGGCTTGGCGCAATGAGCAGTTCTTC

d_call: TRBD2
j_call: TRBJ2-3
v_call: TRBV27
clone_size: few
cdr3_aa: CASSLRGGGAADTQYF
cdr3_nt: TGTGCCAGCAGTTTACGGGGCGGGGGGGCAGCAGATACGCAGTATTTT

d_call: -
j_call: TRBJ2-6
v_call: TRBV4-2
clone_size: -
cdr3_aa: CASSQDRVTGAGANVLTF
cdr3_nt: TGTGCCAGCAGCCAAGATCGGGTCACGGGGGCTGGGGCCAACGTCCTGACTTTC

d_call: TRBD2
j_call: TRBJ2-3
v_call: TRBV5-1
clone_size: few
cdr3_aa: CASSLGLAGVFTDTQYF
cdr3_nt: TGCGCCAGCAGCCTTGGACTAGCGGGAGTGTTCACAGATACGCAGTATTTT

d_call: TRBD2
j_call: TRBJ2-4
v_call: TRBV27
clone_size: few
cdr3_aa: CASSRTSGSGLGKNIQYF
cdr3_nt: TGTGCCAGCAGTCGGACTAGCGGGAGTGGGCTTGGCAAAAACATTCAGTACTTC

d_call: -
j_call: TRBJ1-2
v_call: TRBV7-9
clone_size: few
cdr3_aa: CASSLEATFGYTF
cdr3_nt: TGTGCCAGCAGCTTAGAGGCTACATTTGGCTACACCTTC

d_call: -
j_call: TRBJ2-7
v_call: TRBV20-1
clone_size: few
cdr3_aa: CSVRDSRSYEQYF
cdr3_nt: TGCAGTGTTCGGGACTCAAGGAGCTACGAGCAGTACTTC

d_call: -
j_call: TRBJ2-5
v_call: TRBV11-3
clone_size: -
cdr3_aa: CASSQTPGVRETQYF
cdr3_nt: TGTGCCAGCAGCCAAACCCCGGGAGTTCGAGAGACCCAGTACTTC

d_call: -
j_call: TRBJ2-5
v_call: TRBV10-3
clone_size: few
cdr3_aa: CAISDLAGAQETQYF
cdr3_nt: TGTGCCATCAGTGACCTGGCGGGGGCTCAAGAGACCCAGTACTTC

d_call: TRBD1
j_call: TRBJ2-5
v_call: TRBV3-1
clone_size: -
cdr3_aa: CASSHGTGAIAETQYF
cdr3_nt: TGTGCCAGCAGCCATGGAACAGGGGCTATTGCCGAGACCCAGTACTTC